Listed here are 20 T cell receptor beta chains from one sample, sequenced in a study of T-cell memory formation after mild COVID-19. TCRdb processed the 5' RACE reads anew with MiXCR; each CDR3 protein has one entry. The table has 250,000 to 300,000 distinct CDR3 sequences, about a sixth seen once. The sample comprised PBMCs or a T cell subset sorted from them (not recorded which). All receptors derive from a young man who had mild COVID-19 (a few samples of this study predate the infection). Cell type and time point are not known.

This clonotype was recorded a few times. The chain has TRBV25-1 and TRBJ2-3, with a tentative D call TRBD2 (6 bases). The V gene lost 1 base and the J gene lost 0 bases, with 11 bases spanning the gap. CDR3 length equals 16 residues. The germline V gene has CDR1 MGHDK and CDR2 SYGVNS. The CDR3 nucleotides read TGTGCCAGCAGTGAATGGGCGGGATTTAGCACAGATACGCAGTATTTT. Its protein product is CASSEWAGFSTDTQYF.

There are a few counts of this clonotype. The rearrangement joins TRBV20-1 to TRBJ1-4; D unresolved. The germline CDR1 and CDR2 sequences are DFQATT and SNEGSKA (reference sequence). The CDR3 loop spans 13 amino acids. V lost 1 base and J lost 2, with 5 bases in between. CDR3: CSARGFTNEKLFF. The CDR3 DNA is TGCAGTGCTAGAGGGTTTACTAATGAAAAACTGTTTTTT.

The chain has TRBV30 and TRBJ1-2; no clear D gene. With 2 bases removed from V and 8 bases from J, the gap between germline ends came to 18 bases. Germline V gene sequence: CDR1 GTSNPN, CDR2 SVGIG (reference sequence). There are 14 residues in the CDR3. CDR3 coding DNA: TGTGCCTGGAGTCCCGGGCCGGCCGTGGGGGGCTACACCTTC. Translating it yields CAWSPGPAVGGYTF.

The chain employs TRBV7-8 and TRBJ2-3, with 7 bases fitting TRBD1. This CDR3 comprises 16 residues. The V gene's germline CDR1 is SGHVS and CDR2 FQNEAQ. With 5 bases clipped from V and 2 bases from J, the junction kept 10 bases outside the gene matches. CDR3 bases: TGTGCCAGCAGCCCCCGCCGGGACAGCTACACAGATACGCAGTATTTT. Its translation is CASSPRRDSYTDTQYF.

The V and J genes are TRBV18 and TRBJ2-7; 8 bases line up with TRBD1. The germline V gene has CDR1 KGHSH and CDR2 LQKENI. V dropped 2 bases and J dropped 0; count of bases not matched to a gene: 9. The CDR3 loop spans 17 amino acids. This CDR3 is CASSPRQPGQVSYEQYF. The CDR3 nucleotides are TGTGCCAGCTCACCAAGGCAACCGGGACAGGTCTCCTACGAGCAGTACTTC.

The chain is built from TRBV14 and TRBJ2-7; D is possibly TRBD1 or TRBD2 (5 bases each). CDR3 length equals 14 residues. Trimming removed 4 bases from V and 0 bases from J, with 10 bases in between. Germline V CDR1 and CDR2: SGHDN, FVKESK. In DNA form, the CDR3 reads TGTGCCAGCAGCCGGGACCGGAGCTCCTACGAGCAGTACTTC. Protein: CASSRDRSSYEQYF.

There are a few counts of this clonotype. The chain is built from TRBV7-6 and TRBJ2-7; D gene ambiguous. The CDR3 runs to 11 residues. Trimming cost V 1 base and J 10 bases, with 8 bases left between them. Germline V CDR1 and CDR2: SGHVS, FNYEAQ. CDR3 loop: CASSLGSIQYF. CDR3 DNA sequence: TGTGCCAGCAGCTTAGGGAGTATTCAGTACTTC.

The chain has TRBV4-3 and TRBJ2-1, with 8 bases fitting TRBD2. Germline V gene sequence: CDR1 LGHNA, CDR2 YSLEER. V shed 0 bases and J 4 bases; nucleotides not matched to a gene: 8. This CDR3 region has 17 residues. CDR3 in amino acids: CASSQDHETSAYNEQFF. CDR3 DNA sequence: TGCGCCAGCAGCCAAGATCATGAGACTAGCGCGTACAATGAGCAGTTCTTC.

Ten or more counts support this clonotype. The rearrangement joins TRBV29-1 to TRBJ2-1; 11 bases fit TRBD2. Looked up from germline, CDR1 is SQVTM and CDR2 is ANQGSEA. V lost 6 bases and J lost 4; bases outside the gene matches: 5. This CDR3 is built from 14 residues. The CDR3 here is CSVDASGGYNEQFF. The CDR3 bases are TGCAGCGTGGACGCTAGCGGGGGGTACAATGAGCAGTTCTTC.

CDR3 protein: CATFGRSRTDTQYF. In nucleotides, the CDR3 is TGTGCCACCTTCGGGCGGTCCCGCACAGATACGCAGTATTTT. V gene TRBV27 combines with J gene TRBJ2-3; no definite D call. The CDR3 contains 14 residues. Germline V CDR1 and CDR2: MNHEY, SMNVEV (reference sequence). V was clipped by 10 bases and J by 1 base, with 15 bases between them.

The sample holds a few counts of this clonotype. The chain is built from TRBV12-3 or TRBV12-4 and TRBJ2-5; D is perhaps TRBD1 (7 bases). The CDR3 loop spans 15 amino acids. V was cut by 7 bases and J by 5 bases, with 20 bases left in between. This CDR3 reads CASTWGAGGWETQYF. CDR3 nucleotides: TGTGCCAGCACCTGGGGGGCAGGGGGATGGGAGACCCAGTACTTC.

The rearrangement joins TRBV14 to TRBJ1-4; 7 nucleotides line up with TRBD1. There are 14 residues in the CDR3. CDR1 is SGHDN and CDR2 is FVKESK in the germline V gene. V was pared by 3 bases and J by 15 bases, with 13 bases of the junction left unmatched. The CDR3 bases are TGTGCCAGCAGCCAGACCAGTTTACAGGGGAGATTGTTTTTT. This codes for CASSQTSLQGRLFF.

The genes are TRBV25-1 and TRBJ2-2, with a weak D call TRBD2 (5 bases). The germline gives CDR1 MGHDK, CDR2 SYGVNS. The V end was cut by 5 bases, the J end by 9 bases, with 10 bases between. The length of the CDR3 is 12 residues. The CDR3 sequence is CASSYEGRELFF. The CDR3 coding sequence is TGTGCCAGCAGTTACGAGGGTCGGGAGCTGTTTTTT.

This clonotype was observed at least ten times. The chain carries TRBV4-3 and TRBJ1-1; the D is unclear. Trimming stripped 0 bases from V and 5 bases from J, with 4 bases between. CDR1 and CDR2 (germline): LGHNA, YSLEER. The CDR3 has 12 residues. The CDR3: CASSQDETEAFF. The CDR3 DNA is TGCGCCAGCAGCCAAGATGAAACTGAAGCTTTCTTT.

There are a few counts of this clonotype. The rearrangement links TRBV12-3 or TRBV12-4 to TRBJ1-1; D gene uncertain. Trimming removed 6 bases from V and 1 base from J, with 9 bases in between. The CDR3 loop spans 13 amino acids. The CDR3 reads CASSWTRNTEAFF. CDR3 coding DNA: TGTGCCAGCAGCTGGACGAGGAACACTGAAGCTTTCTTT.

This clonotype came up a few times. The chain couples TRBV27 to TRBJ1-2, with D tentatively TRBD1 (6 bases). CDR1 is MNHEY, CDR2 SMNVEV, per germline (reference sequence). The ends were cut back, 0 bases at V and 5 bases at J, with 10 bases in the middle. This CDR3 is 14 amino acids long. CDR3 sequence (DNA): TGTGCCAGCAGTTTATCTGACAGGACTTATGGCTACACCTTC. Residues: CASSLSDRTYGYTF.

The gene calls are TRBV10-1 and TRBJ2-5; 7 bases line up with TRBD1. From germline, CDR1 is WNHNN and CDR2 SYGVQD (reference sequence). The CDR3 runs 15 residues. V lost 3 bases and J lost 3; bases outside the gene matches: 7. Here the CDR3 reads CASSEEGASEETQYF. The CDR3 bases are TGCGCCAGCAGTGAAGAGGGGGCGTCGGAAGAGACCCAGTACTTC.

This clonotype was counted a few times. V gene TRBV6-5 combines with J gene TRBJ2-2, with 8 positions matching TRBD1. Trimming took 3 bases from V and 6 from J; bases not matched to a gene: 6. CDR3 length: 15 residues. Germline lookup yields CDR1 MNHEY and CDR2 SVGAGI. The CDR3 nucleotides are TGTGCCAGCAGTTATGCAAAACAGGGGGCCGGGGAGCTGTTTTTT. This encodes CASSYAKQGAGELFF.

This clonotype was seen many times. The V call is TRBV12-3 or TRBV12-4, the J call TRBJ1-5; no firm D call. There are 17 residues in the CDR3. The V and J ends lost 3 bases and 2 bases respectively, with 17 bases between them. CDR3 coding DNA: TGTGCCAGCAGTTTGAGATCGATCGTTGGCGGCAATCAGCCCCAGCATTTT. It encodes CASSLRSIVGGNQPQHF.

This clonotype was found many times. J is TRBJ2-2 and V is TRBV7-2; tentatively, D is TRBD2 (6 bases). The V gene lost 1 base and the J gene lost 6 bases, with 12 bases spanning the gap. This CDR3 region has 15 residues. CDR1 and CDR2 from the germline V gene are SGHTA and FQGNSA. CDR3 coding DNA: TGTGCCAGCAGCTTAGTCATAGCGGACCCCGGGGAGCTGTTTTTT. Translated, it gives CASSLVIADPGELFF.